This T cell receptor beta chain was recovered during a study of OX40 agonist ivuxolimab in advanced cancers. In the study overall: Patients were dosed intravenously with ivuxolimab at 0.01 to 10 mg/kg every 2 weeks. Study results and limitations: Partial responders receiving 0.1-3.0 mg/kg showed among the lowest clonal expansion.

The CDR3 sequence is 16 residues long. Patients were excluded for autoimmune disease history or systemic immunosuppression. About this clone itself: Antigen: not known.

Method: immunoSEQ multiplex PCR; TCRdb's copy keeps in-frame clones and lacks some. The sample yields 67,000 or so clones, about 82% seen once. The sequence was collected from an adult with an advanced solid tumor such as melanoma, head and neck, liver or kidney cancer. The chain is built from TRBV21-1 and TRBJ2-3; the tabulated D call, TRBD1, remains unverified against the DNA. TRBV21-1 counts as a pseudogene. The specimen comprised CD4+ or CD8+ T cells sorted from blood, sampled in a trial of the OX40 agonist ivuxolimab. In DNA form, the CDR3 reads TGTGCCAGCAGCACAGGGACAGGGGGCACCACAGATACGCAGTATTTT. This translates into CASSTGTGGTTDTQYF.